Below, 28 T cell receptor beta chains from the same sample are listed, as sequenced in a study of blood T cell repertoires in COVID-19. TCRdb keeps only in-frame clones here, not all; method: immunoSEQ multiplex PCR. The data hold about 82,000 clones, with 85% observed a single time. Material: peripheral blood. These receptors originate from a man older than 75 with active or convalescent COVID-19.

The chain links TRBV7-2 to TRBJ2-3, with D unresolved. Germline loops: CDR1 SGHTA, CDR2 FQGNSA. Trimming stripped 5 bases from V and 4 bases from J, with 13 bases between. The CDR3 runs to 14 residues. The CDR3 bases are TGTGCCAGCAGCCGCAGGCCCCCCCCAGATACGCAGTATTTT. Translated: CASSRRPPPDTQYF.

The rearrangement links TRBV3-1 (or the pseudogene TRBV3-2) to TRBJ1-6, with unresolved D. The CDR3 loop spans 11 amino acids. CDR1 is LGHDT and CDR2 is YNNKEL in the germline V gene (reference sequence). V lost 3 bases to trimming and J lost 18 bases, with 12 bases between them. The chain's CDR3 is CASSQGHNHHF. The DNA for the CDR3 is TGTGCCAGCAGCCAGGGCCATAATCACCACTTT.

V gene TRBV28 combines with J gene TRBJ1-3, with 7 bases matching TRBD1. Trimming cost V 4 bases and J 1 base; bases outside gene matches: 7. This CDR3 has 16 residues. CDR1 is MDHEN, CDR2 SYDVKM, per germline. This chain's CDR3 is CASSSPGQLSGNTIYF. CDR3 coding DNA: TGTGCCAGCAGTTCCCCGGGACAGCTATCTGGAAACACCATATATTTT.

The V and J genes are TRBV5-1 and TRBJ1-2; possibly TRBD1 for D (6 bases). Germline values: CDR1 SGHRS, CDR2 YFSETQ. V was cut by 3 bases and J by 0 bases, with 12 bases left in between. CDR3 length equals 15 residues. CDR3 coding DNA: TGCGCCAGCAGCTGGGGGCAACAAGCTAACTATGGCTACACCTTC. This encodes CASSWGQQANYGYTF.

This sequence joins TRBV4-1 and TRBJ1-6, with 11 positions matching TRBD1. The CDR3 runs to 16 residues. Unmatched junction bases numbered 5, after V lost 2 bases and J lost 8 bases. CDR1 and CDR2 (germline): MGHRA, YSYEKL. The DNA for the CDR3 is TGCGCCAGCAGCCAACGCCCGGGACAGGGGGATTCACCCCTCCACTTT. Its protein product is CASSQRPGQGDSPLHF.

V usage is TRBV6-5 and J usage is TRBJ2-5; TRBD2 is a possible D gene (5 bases). The V and J ends lost 6 bases and 5 bases respectively, with 16 bases between them. CDR3 size: 14 residues. Germline lookup yields CDR1 MNHEY and CDR2 SVGAGI. The CDR3 DNA follows: TGTGCCAGCAGATACACTAGGTCGGGGGAGACCCAGTACTTC. Amino acid sequence: CASRYTRSGETQYF.

The rearrangement links TRBV7-8 to TRBJ1-2, with 9 bases lining up with TRBD1. The CDR3 is 13 residues long. J lost 4 bases, V lost 6 bases, and 3 bases had no gene match. Germline-derived CDR1 and CDR2 are SGHVS and FQNEAQ. Here the CDR3 DNA reads TGTGCCAGCAGGTCGGACAGGGGCTATGGCTACACCTTC. Protein sequence: CASRSDRGYGYTF.

The chain couples TRBV28 to TRBJ2-5, with D tentatively TRBD1 (6 bases). Germline loops: CDR1 MDHEN, CDR2 SYDVKM. CDR3 size: 14 residues. Trimming took 2 bases from V and 10 from J, leaving 17 bases between them. The CDR3 protein is CASSLMTGFSRQYF. The CDR3 DNA reads TGTGCCAGCAGTTTAATGACAGGCTTTAGTCGCCAGTACTTC.

The chain recombines TRBV11-2 with TRBJ1-4; 9 bases are shared with TRBD1. CDR3 length equals 18 residues. Germline V gene lookup returns CDR1 SGHAT and CDR2 FQNNGV. The junction had 20 bases not matched to a gene; V was cut back by 5 bases and J by 10 bases. The CDR3 DNA follows: TGTGCCAGCAGCCCTAGATCTGGTGGACAGGGGTTCGTCGGAAAACTGTTTTTT. As protein: CASSPRSGGQGFVGKLFF.

The rearrangement joins TRBV19 to TRBJ1-1, with TRBD1 identical over 8 bases. Germline CDR1 and CDR2: LNHDA and SQIVND (reference sequence). CDR3 length equals 15 residues. With V trimmed by 7 bases and J by 2 bases, 9 bases remained unmatched. The CDR3 reads CASTASTGVNTEAFF. CDR3 sequence (DNA): TGTGCCAGTACCGCTTCGACAGGGGTTAACACTGAAGCTTTCTTT.

The genes are TRBV2 and TRBJ2-2, with D tentatively TRBD1 (5 bases). V dropped 8 bases and J dropped 2 bases, with 9 bases sitting between them. The CDR3 runs 13 residues. CDR1 is SNHLY and CDR2 is FYNNEI in the germline V gene. This CDR3 reads CASADRNTGELFF. The CDR3 DNA follows: TGTGCCAGCGCCGACAGAAACACCGGGGAGCTGTTTTTT. The variable domain in full, with the rest retrieved from reference TRBV2 and TRBJ2-2, is EPEVTQTPSHQVTQMGQEVILRCVPISNHLYFYWYRQILGQKVEFLVSFYNNEISEKSEIFDDQFSVERPDGSNFTLKIRSTKLEDSAMYFCASADRNTGELFFGEGSRLTVL.

This clone is a singleton in its sample. The rearrangement links TRBV27 to TRBJ1-6; unclear D gene. Per the germline V gene, CDR1 is MNHEY and CDR2 is SMNVEV (reference sequence). The CDR3 runs 14 residues. V lost 3 bases and J lost 10, with 13 bases in between. DNA of the CDR3: TGTGCCAGCAGTTTTACCCCCGGTTCATCACCCCTCCACTTT. Its protein product is CASSFTPGSSPLHF.

This chain connects TRBV27 to TRBJ1-4; 8 bases are shared with TRBD1. Per germline, CDR1 MNHEY and CDR2 SMNVEV (reference sequence). V was clipped by 2 bases and J by 8 bases; unmatched bases: 13. This CDR3 has 17 amino acids. The CDR3: CASSLRGTGAIVEKLFF. DNA for the CDR3: TGTGCCAGCAGTTTAAGAGGGACAGGCGCGATTGTAGAAAAACTGTTTTTT.

The chain is built from TRBV7-9 and TRBJ2-5, with 7 bases fitting TRBD1. V lost 3 bases to trimming and J lost 5 bases; unmatched junction nucleotides: 3. The germline gives CDR1 SEHNR, CDR2 FQNEAQ (reference sequence). The CDR3 is 13 amino acids. The CDR3 sequence: CASSFDRVETQYF. The CDR3 DNA follows: TGTGCCAGCAGCTTCGACAGGGTGGAGACCCAGTACTTC.

The chain is built from TRBV11-3 and TRBJ1-4; D perhaps matches TRBD1 (5 bases). V dropped 5 bases and J dropped 10 bases, with 11 bases sitting between them. The CDR3 covers 12 residues. Germline CDR1 SGHNT, CDR2 YENEEA. The CDR3 nucleotides are TGTGCCAGCAGCAGATTTCAGGGAAAACTGTTTTTT. It yields the protein CASSRFQGKLFF.

The chain employs TRBV5-5 and TRBJ1-5; D is uncertain. The CDR3 has 15 residues. Trimming left V 4 bases short and J 4 bases short, with 15 bases between. Germline V gene sequence: CDR1 SGHKS, CDR2 YYEKEE (reference sequence). The CDR3 region has the DNA TGTGCCAGCAGCCGTACCGGGAGCTTGAATCAGCCCCAGCATTTT. It yields the protein CASSRTGSLNQPQHF.

This clone occurred once. The chain has TRBV11-3 and TRBJ1-2; D not resolved. CDR3 length: 12 amino acids. Trimming took 2 bases from V and 6 from J, leaving 7 bases between them. CDR1 is SGHNT and CDR2 is YENEEA in the germline V gene. This chain's CDR3 is CASSLSQNGYTF. The CDR3 DNA sequence: TGTGCCAGCAGCTTATCCCAGAATGGCTACACCTTC.

The V and J genes are TRBV5-6 and TRBJ2-7; possibly TRBD2 for D (5 bases). The V gene lost 1 base and the J gene lost 1 base, with 15 bases spanning the gap. The CDR3 is made up of 16 amino acids. The germline V gene has CDR1 SGHDT and CDR2 YYEEEE. Written as DNA, the CDR3 is TGTGCCAGCAGCTTGCTCGTGGGAGCGTTGTCCTACGAGCAGTACGTC. Its translation is CASSLLVGALSYEQYV.

This chain links TRBV6-5 with TRBJ1-2; no clear D. The CDR3 totals 13 residues. CDR1 MNHEY and CDR2 SVGAGI come from the germline V gene. Trimming took off 0 bases at V and 8 bases at J, with 10 bases between the two ends. CDR3 DNA: TGTGCCAGCAGTTACTCTTCAGGTAGAGGCTACACCTTC. This sequence encodes CASSYSSGRGYTF.

This sequence joins TRBV5-1 and TRBJ1-6; 7 bases are shared with TRBD1. Germline-derived CDR1 and CDR2 are SGHRS and YFSETQ. The CDR3 extends over 16 amino acids. The V and J ends lost 0 bases and 8 bases, in that order; junction bases with no gene match: 8. CDR3 sequence: CASSLASGTGDSPLHF. The CDR3 nucleotides read TGCGCCAGCAGCTTGGCCAGCGGCACAGGGGATTCACCCCTCCACTTT.

The DNA of the CDR3 is TGTGCCACCAGCAGAGATTCGGCTACACCTAGGAGTGAGCAGTACGTC. Amino acids: CATSRDSATPRSEQYV. The gene calls are TRBV15 and TRBJ2-7; D is undetermined. V was shortened by 0 bases and J by 7 bases, with 19 bases between the two germline ends. CDR1 is LNHNV, CDR2 YYDKDF, per germline (reference sequence). The CDR3 contains 16 residues.

The V and J genes are TRBV3-1 (or the pseudogene TRBV3-2) and TRBJ2-2, with TRBD1 identical over 9 bases. The CDR3 covers 16 residues. Per germline, CDR1 LGHDT and CDR2 YNNKEL (reference sequence). The V segment lost 3 bases and the J segment 5 bases; nucleotides outside the gene matches: 7. The CDR3 here is CASSHRGQGYTGELFF. For the CDR3, the DNA is TGTGCCAGCAGCCATCGAGGACAGGGGTATACCGGGGAGCTGTTTTTT.

In its sample, this clone was seen a few times. The chain is built from TRBV5-4 and TRBJ1-2, with 8 nucleotides matching TRBD1. CDR1 SGHNT and CDR2 YYREEE come from the germline V gene (reference sequence). V was pared by 1 base and J by 8 bases, with 10 bases of the junction left unmatched. CDR3 length: 15 residues. For the CDR3, the DNA is TGTGCCAGCAGCTTGTCAGGGGGCGGTCTTTGGGGCTACACCTTC. This gives the protein CASSLSGGGLWGYTF.

The chain joins TRBV2 to TRBJ1-1, with no clear D. V was pared by 6 bases and J by 1 base, with 12 bases between. Germline lookup yields CDR1 SNHLY and CDR2 FYNNEI. This CDR3 has 14 amino acids. CDR3 DNA: TGTGCCAGCAGCACACTACCAAGGAACACTGAAGCTTTCTTT. Protein product: CASSTLPRNTEAFF. Full variable domain (rest looked up from reference TRBV2 and TRBJ1-1): EPEVTQTPSHQVTQMGQEVILRCVPISNHLYFYWYRQILGQKVEFLVSFYNNEISEKSEIFDDQFSVERPDGSNFTLKIRSTKLEDSAMYFCASSTLPRNTEAFFGQGTRLTVV.

The V gene is TRBV6-5, the J gene TRBJ2-7; D perhaps matches TRBD1 (6 bases). Trimming removed 6 bases from V and 0 bases from J, with 15 bases in between. The V gene's germline CDR1 is MNHEY and CDR2 SVGAGI. The CDR3 loop spans 15 amino acids. The CDR3 DNA sequence: TGTGCCAGCAGGCCGGACAGAAGTAGCTCCTACGAGCAGTACGTC. Translating it yields CASRPDRSSSYEQYV.

The V and J genes are TRBV5-1 and TRBJ2-1; D unclear. CDR1 and CDR2 (germline): SGHRS, YFSETQ. V was shortened by 0 bases and J by 1 base, with 17 bases between the two germline ends. This CDR3 is built from 18 residues. The CDR3 sequence is CASSLAFRSRRSYNEQFF. The CDR3 bases are TGCGCCAGCAGCTTGGCCTTCCGGTCCCGTCGGTCCTACAATGAGCAGTTCTTC.

This clone was observed once. The J gene is TRBJ1-1, the V gene TRBV27, with 9 bases that match TRBD1. CDR1 and CDR2 (germline): MNHEY, SMNVEV (reference sequence). This CDR3 has 14 amino acids. The junction had 4 bases not matched to a gene; V was cut back by 2 bases and J by 6 bases. Here the CDR3 reads CASSLGTGRAEAFF. DNA of the CDR3: TGTGCCAGCAGTTTAGGGACAGGGAGGGCTGAAGCTTTCTTT.

This clone was detected only a few times. The V call is TRBV6-5, the J call TRBJ2-2, with 9 positions matching TRBD2. Germline-derived CDR1 and CDR2 are MNHEY and SVGAGI. The CDR3 spans 16 residues. Unmatched junction bases numbered 8, after V lost 2 bases and J lost 7 bases. The CDR3 DNA reads TGTGCCAGCAGTTACGTGATAGCGGGAGCGGTCGGGGAGCTGTTTTTT. Encoded protein: CASSYVIAGAVGELFF.